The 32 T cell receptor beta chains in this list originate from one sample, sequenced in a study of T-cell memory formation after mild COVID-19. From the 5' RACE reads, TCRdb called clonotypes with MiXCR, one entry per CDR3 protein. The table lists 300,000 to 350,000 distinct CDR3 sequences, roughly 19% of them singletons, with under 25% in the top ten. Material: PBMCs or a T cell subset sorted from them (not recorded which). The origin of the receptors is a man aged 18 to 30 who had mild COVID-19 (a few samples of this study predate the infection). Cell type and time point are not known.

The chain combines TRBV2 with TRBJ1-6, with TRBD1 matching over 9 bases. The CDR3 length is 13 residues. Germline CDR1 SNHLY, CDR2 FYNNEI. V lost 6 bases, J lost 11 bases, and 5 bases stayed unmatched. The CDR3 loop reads CASRDRGLTPLHF. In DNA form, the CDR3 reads TGTGCCAGCAGGGACAGGGGATTAACACCCCTCCACTTT.

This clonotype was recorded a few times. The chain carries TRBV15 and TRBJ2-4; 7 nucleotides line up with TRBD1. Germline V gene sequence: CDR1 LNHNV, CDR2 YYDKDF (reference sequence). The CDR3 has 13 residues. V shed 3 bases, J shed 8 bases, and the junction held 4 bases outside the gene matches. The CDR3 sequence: CATSRDRSDIQYF. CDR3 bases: TGTGCCACCAGCAGGGACAGGTCTGACATTCAGTACTTC.

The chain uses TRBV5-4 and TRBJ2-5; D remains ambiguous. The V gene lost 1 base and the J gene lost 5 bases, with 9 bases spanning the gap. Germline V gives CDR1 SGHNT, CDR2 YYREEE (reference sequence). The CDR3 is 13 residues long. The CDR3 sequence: CASSLWAAETQYF. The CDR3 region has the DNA TGTGCCAGCAGCTTGTGGGCTGCGGAGACCCAGTACTTC.

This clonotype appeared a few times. In nucleotides, the CDR3 is TGTGCCAGCAGCTCCGGACTACTAGAGACCCAGTACTTC. Encoded protein: CASSSGLLETQYF. This chain joins TRBV7-6 and TRBJ2-5, with D possibly being TRBD2 (6 bases). The length of the CDR3 is 13 residues. The ends were cut back, 4 bases at V and 4 bases at J, with 10 bases in the middle. Germline CDR1 is SGHVS and CDR2 is FNYEAQ. The entire variable domain, with the rest obtained from reference TRBV7-6 and TRBJ2-5, is as follows: GAGVSQSPRYKVTKRGQDVALRCDPISGHVSLYWYRQALGQGPEFLTYFNYEAQQDKSGLPNDRFSAERPEGSISTLTIQRTEQRDSAMYRCASSSGLLETQYFGPGTRLLVL.

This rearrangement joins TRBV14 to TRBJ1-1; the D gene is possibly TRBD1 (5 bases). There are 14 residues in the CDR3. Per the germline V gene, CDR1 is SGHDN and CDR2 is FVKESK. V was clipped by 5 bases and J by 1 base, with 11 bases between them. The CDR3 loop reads CASSIAGTNTEAFF. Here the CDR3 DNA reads TGTGCCAGCAGCATAGCCGGGACGAACACTGAAGCTTTCTTT.

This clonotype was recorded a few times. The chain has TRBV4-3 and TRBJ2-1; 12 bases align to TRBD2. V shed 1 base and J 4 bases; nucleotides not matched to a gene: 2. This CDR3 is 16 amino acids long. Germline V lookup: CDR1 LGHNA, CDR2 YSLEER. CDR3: CASSQGGLAGYNEQFF. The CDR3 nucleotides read TGCGCCAGCAGCCAAGGCGGACTAGCGGGATACAATGAGCAGTTCTTC.

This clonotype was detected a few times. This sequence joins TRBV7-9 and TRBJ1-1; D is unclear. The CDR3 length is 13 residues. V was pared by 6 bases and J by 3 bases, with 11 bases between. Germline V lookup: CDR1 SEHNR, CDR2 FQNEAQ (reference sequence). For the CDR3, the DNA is TGTGCCAGCAGACCGACATACTACACTGAAGCTTTCTTT. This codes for CASRPTYYTEAFF.

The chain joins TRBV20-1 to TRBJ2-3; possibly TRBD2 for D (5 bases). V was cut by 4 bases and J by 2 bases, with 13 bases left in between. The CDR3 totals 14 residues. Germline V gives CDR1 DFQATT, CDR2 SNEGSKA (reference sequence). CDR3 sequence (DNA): TGCAGTGCTACGGCCCCGGGGATCACAGATACGCAGTATTTT. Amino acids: CSATAPGITDTQYF.

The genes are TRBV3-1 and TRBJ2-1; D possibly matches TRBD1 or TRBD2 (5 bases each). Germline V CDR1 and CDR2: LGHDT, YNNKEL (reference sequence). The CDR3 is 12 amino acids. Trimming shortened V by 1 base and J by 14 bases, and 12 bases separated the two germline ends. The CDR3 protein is CASSQVGQREFF. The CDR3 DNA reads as TGTGCCAGCAGCCAAGTGGGGCAGAGGGAGTTCTTC.

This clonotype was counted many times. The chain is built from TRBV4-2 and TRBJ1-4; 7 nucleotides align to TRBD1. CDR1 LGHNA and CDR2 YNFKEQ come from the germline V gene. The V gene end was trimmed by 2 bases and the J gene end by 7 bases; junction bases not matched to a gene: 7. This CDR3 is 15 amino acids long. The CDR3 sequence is CASSQLQGDGEKLFF. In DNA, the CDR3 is TGTGCCAGCAGCCAACTTCAGGGGGATGGTGAAAAACTGTTTTTT.

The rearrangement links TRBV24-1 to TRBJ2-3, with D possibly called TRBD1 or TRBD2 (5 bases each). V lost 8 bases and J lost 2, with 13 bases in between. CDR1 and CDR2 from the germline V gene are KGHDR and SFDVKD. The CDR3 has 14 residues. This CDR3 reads CATKGTEDTDTQYF. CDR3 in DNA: TGTGCCACCAAAGGGACGGAAGACACAGATACGCAGTATTTT.

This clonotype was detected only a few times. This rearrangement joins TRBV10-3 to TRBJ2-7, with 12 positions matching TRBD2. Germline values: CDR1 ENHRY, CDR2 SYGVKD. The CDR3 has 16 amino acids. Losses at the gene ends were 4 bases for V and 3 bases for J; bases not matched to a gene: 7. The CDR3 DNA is TGTGCCATCAGTGCTTCTAGCGGGGGGGCGGGCTACGAGCAGTACTTC. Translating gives CAISASSGGAGYEQYF.

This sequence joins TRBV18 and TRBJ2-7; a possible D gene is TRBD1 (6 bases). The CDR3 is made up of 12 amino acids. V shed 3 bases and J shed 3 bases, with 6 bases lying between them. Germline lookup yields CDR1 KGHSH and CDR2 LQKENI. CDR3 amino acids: CASSPTGYEQYV. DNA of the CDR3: TGTGCCAGCTCACCGACAGGCTACGAGCAGTACGTC.

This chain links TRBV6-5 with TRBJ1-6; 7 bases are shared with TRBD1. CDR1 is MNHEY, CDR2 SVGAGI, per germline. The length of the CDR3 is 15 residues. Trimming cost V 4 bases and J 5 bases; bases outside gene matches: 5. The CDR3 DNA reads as TGTGCCAGCAGTTTCGGGACAGCTAATAATTCACCCCTCCACTTT. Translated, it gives CASSFGTANNSPLHF.

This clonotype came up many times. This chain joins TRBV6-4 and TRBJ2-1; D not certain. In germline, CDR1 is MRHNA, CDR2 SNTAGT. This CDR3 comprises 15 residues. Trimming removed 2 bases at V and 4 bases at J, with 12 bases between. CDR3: CASSDEFSGYNEQFF. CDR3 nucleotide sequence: TGTGCCAGCAGTGACGAGTTTTCCGGTTACAATGAGCAGTTCTTC.

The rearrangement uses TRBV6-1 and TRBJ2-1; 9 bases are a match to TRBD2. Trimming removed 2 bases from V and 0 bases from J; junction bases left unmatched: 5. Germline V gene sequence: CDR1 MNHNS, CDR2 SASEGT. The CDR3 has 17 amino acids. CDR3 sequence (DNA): TGTGCCAGCAGTGAACGGAGCGGGGGGAGCTCCTACAATGAGCAGTTCTTC. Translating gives CASSERSGGSSYNEQFF.

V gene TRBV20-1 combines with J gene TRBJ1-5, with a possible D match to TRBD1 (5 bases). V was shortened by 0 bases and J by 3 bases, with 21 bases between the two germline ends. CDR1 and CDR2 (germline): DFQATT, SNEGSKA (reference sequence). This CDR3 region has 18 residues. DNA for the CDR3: TGCAGTGCTAGAGATAAGGTTCGTGGGGCCAGCCCCAATCAGCCCCAGCATTTT. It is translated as CSARDKVRGASPNQPQHF.

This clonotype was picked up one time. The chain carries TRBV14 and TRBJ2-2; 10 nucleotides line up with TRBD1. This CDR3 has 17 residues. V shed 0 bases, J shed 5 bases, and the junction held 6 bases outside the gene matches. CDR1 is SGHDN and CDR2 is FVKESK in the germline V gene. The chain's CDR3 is CASSQDRGTGDTGELFF. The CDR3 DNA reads TGTGCCAGCAGCCAAGATCGTGGGACAGGGGATACCGGGGAGCTGTTTTTT.

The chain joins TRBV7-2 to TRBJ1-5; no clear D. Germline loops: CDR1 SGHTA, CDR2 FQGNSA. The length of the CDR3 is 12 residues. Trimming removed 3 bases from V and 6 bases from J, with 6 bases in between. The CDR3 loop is CASSLDRQPQHF. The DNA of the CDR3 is TGTGCCAGCAGCTTGGACCGTCAGCCCCAGCATTTT.

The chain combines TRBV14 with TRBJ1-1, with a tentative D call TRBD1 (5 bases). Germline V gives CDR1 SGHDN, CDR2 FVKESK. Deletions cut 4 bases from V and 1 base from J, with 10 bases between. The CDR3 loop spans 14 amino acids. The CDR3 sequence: CASSPWDGNTEAFF. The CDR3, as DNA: TGTGCCAGCAGCCCCTGGGACGGGAACACTGAAGCTTTCTTT.

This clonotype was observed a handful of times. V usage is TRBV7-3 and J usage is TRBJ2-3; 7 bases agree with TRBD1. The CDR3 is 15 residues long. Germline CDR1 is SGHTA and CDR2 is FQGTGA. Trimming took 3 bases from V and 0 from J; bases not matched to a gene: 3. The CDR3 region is CASSLDRSSTDTQYF. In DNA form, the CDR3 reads TGTGCCAGCAGCTTGGACAGGAGCAGCACAGATACGCAGTATTTT. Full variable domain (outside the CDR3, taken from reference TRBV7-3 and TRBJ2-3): GAGVSQTPSNKVTEKGKYVELRCDPISGHTALYWYRQSLGQGPEFLIYFQGTGAADDSGLPNDRFFAVRPEGSVSTLKIQRTERGDSAVYLCASSLDRSSTDTQYFGPGTRLTVL.

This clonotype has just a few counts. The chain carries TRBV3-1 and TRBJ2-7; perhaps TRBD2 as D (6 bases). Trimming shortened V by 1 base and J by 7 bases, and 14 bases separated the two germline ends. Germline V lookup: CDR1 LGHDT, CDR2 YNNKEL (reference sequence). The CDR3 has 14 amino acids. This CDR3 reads CASSQGPTGGEQYV. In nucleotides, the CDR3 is TGTGCCAGCAGCCAAGGGCCTACCGGAGGGGAGCAGTACGTC.

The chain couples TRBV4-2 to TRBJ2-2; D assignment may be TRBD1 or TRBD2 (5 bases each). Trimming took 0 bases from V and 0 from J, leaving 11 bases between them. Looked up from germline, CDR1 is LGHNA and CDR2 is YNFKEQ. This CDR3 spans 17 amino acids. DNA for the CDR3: TGTGCCAGCAGCCAAGAGGCGTGGGGGACGAACACCGGGGAGCTGTTTTTT. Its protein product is CASSQEAWGTNTGELFF.

The CDR3 loop reads CASSLRGGYTF. For the CDR3, the DNA is TGCGCCAGCAGCTTGAGGGGCGGCTACACCTTC. J is TRBJ1-2 and V is TRBV5-1, with D possibly being TRBD1 (5 bases). The CDR3 length is 11 residues. Germline lookup yields CDR1 SGHRS and CDR2 YFSETQ. V lost 1 base and J 8 bases, leaving 6 bases between the germline ends. Complete variable domain (other parts from reference TRBV5-1 and TRBJ1-2): KAGVTQTPRYLIKTRGQQVTLSCSPISGHRSVSWYQQTPGQGLQFLFEYFSETQRNKGNFPGRFSGRQFSNSRSEMNVSTLELGDSALYLCASSLRGGYTFGSGTRLTVV.

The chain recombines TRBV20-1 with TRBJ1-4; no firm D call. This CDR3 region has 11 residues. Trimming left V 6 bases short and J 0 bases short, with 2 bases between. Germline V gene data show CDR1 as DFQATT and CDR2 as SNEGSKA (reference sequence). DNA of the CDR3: TGCAGTGCGACAACTAATGAAAAACTGTTTTTT. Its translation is CSATTNEKLFF.

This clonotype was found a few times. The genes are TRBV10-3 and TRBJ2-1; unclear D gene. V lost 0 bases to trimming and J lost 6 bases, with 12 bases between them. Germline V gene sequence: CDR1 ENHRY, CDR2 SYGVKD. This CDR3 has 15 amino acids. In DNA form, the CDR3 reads TGTGCCATCAGTGAGTCTGACGGACCGACCAATGAGCAGTTCTTC. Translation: CAISESDGPTNEQFF.

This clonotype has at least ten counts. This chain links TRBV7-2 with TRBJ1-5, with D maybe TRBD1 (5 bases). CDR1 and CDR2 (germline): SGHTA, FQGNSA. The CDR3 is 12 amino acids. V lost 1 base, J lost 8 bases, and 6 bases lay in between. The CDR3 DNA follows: TGTGCCAGCAGCTTAGGGGGGAAGCCCCAGCATTTT. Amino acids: CASSLGGKPQHF.

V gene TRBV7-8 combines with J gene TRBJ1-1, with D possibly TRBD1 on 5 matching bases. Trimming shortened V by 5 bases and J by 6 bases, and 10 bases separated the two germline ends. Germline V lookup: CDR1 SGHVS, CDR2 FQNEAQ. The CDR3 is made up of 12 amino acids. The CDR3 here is CASSPQGAEAFF. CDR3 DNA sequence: TGTGCCAGCAGCCCGCAGGGTGCTGAAGCTTTCTTT.

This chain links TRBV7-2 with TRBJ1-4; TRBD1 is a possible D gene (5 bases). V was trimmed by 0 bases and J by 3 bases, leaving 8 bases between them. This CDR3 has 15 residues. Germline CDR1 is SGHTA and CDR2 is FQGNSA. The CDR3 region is CASSLAGPANEKLFF. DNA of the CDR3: TGTGCCAGCAGCTTAGCGGGGCCAGCTAATGAAAAACTGTTTTTT.

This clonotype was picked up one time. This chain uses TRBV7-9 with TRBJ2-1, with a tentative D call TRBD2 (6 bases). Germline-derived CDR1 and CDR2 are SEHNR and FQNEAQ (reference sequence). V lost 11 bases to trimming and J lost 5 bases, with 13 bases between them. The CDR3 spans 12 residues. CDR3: CAAGRRDNEQFF. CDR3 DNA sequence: TGTGCCGCGGGACGGAGGGACAATGAGCAGTTCTTC.

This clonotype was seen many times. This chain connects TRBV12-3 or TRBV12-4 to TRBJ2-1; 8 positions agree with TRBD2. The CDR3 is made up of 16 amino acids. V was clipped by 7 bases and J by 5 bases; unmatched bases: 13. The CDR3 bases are TGTGCCAGCATCCTCCAAGGGCTAGCGGGTAACAATGAGCAGTTCTTC. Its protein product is CASILQGLAGNNEQFF.

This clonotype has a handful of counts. CDR3 protein: CASSYSGGPNTEAFF. In nucleotides, the CDR3 is TGTGCCAGCAGTTACTCAGGGGGGCCGAACACTGAAGCTTTCTTT. The rearrangement uses TRBV6-5 and TRBJ1-1; TRBD1 might be the D (6 bases). V lost 0 bases to trimming and J lost 1 base, with 9 bases between them. The CDR3 loop spans 15 amino acids. Germline assignment: CDR1 MNHEY and CDR2 SVGAGI.